A selection of T cell receptor beta chains follows, all from one sample in a study of beta chain features in type 1 diabetes. Repertoires were generated with immunoSEQ multiplex PCR, while TCRdb's copy carries only in-frame clones and drops some. Seen here are around 260,000 clones, approximately 25% observed once, and the top ten hold approximately 0.011%. Specimen: naive CD4+ T cells from blood. Every receptor here comes from a woman in her thirties with type 1 diabetes. The conserved cysteine and the conserved F or W are not part of the CDR3 here.

>TRBJ1-1|13|TRBV11-2
ASSPLAGKGTEAF
>TRBJ2-6|13|TRBV7-9
ASSPTGSGANVLT
>TRBJ1-1|11|TRBV15
ATSVQVNTEAF
>TRBJ2-3|12|TRBV2
ASIEREDTDTQY
>TRBJ2-7|10|TRBV30
AWSPSWYEQY
>TRBJ2-1|11|TRBV4-1
ASSQGLQGNWI
>TRBJ2-5|11|TRBV6-1
ASGRDRQETQY
>TRBJ1-1|9|TRBV7-9
ASRTGTTAF
>TRBJ2-3|12|TRBV29-1
SVRTSGITDTQY
>TRBJ1-2|11|TRBV30
AWSARRDYGYT
>TRBJ2-5|13|TRBV9
ASSVYGTGEETQY
>TRBJ2-7|13|TRBV4-1
ASSQGGGGDYEQY
>TRBJ1-1|12|TRBV5-1
ASSRGTENTEAF
>TRBJ1-1|14|TRBV29-1
SVRVGGGRSNTEAF
>TRBJ2-1|13|TRBV29-1
SVERRLAWYNEQF
>TRBJ2-3|14|TRBV18
ASSPLRLAGADTQY
>TRBJ2-1|11|TRBV19
ASSIPGLDEQF
>TRBJ1-1|9|TRBV7-2
ASSRTGQAF
>TRBJ1-5|12|TRBV7-9
ASSRTGGPKSQH
>TRBJ2-5|12|TRBV15
ATSRGTGGETQY
>TRBJ2-7|12|TRBV4-1
ASSPRTNGNEQY
>TRBJ2-1|11|TRBV9
ASTRTGYNEQF
>TRBJ2-5|10|TRBV30
AWTSGQETQY
>TRBJ2-1|14|TRBV29-1
SVVGGGRAAYNEQF
>TRBJ2-4|13|TRBV4-1
ASSREQGIRYIQY
>TRBJ2-2|11|TRBV9
ASSGQITGELF
>TRBJ2-1|11|TRBV7-8
ASSSGAGNEQF
>TRBJ1-2|16|TRBV30
AWSVSRRQGAFIYGYT
>TRBJ2-1|14|TRBV5-1
ASSSSRGSSYNEQF
>TRBJ1-1|13|TRBV5-1
ASSLGRQGHTEAF
>TRBJ2-1|15|TRBV25-1
ASRDTQGLGVINEQF
>TRBJ2-1|14|TRBV5-4
ASSFGGARSDNEQF
>TRBJ2-3|15|TRBV11-2
ASSLDTATGSTDTQY
>TRBJ1-3|9|TRBV30
AFSPGNTIY
>TRBJ1-2|11|TRBV9
ASSVYGNYGYT
>TRBJ2-7|12|TRBV19
ASSMGLAGREQY
>TRBJ2-5|11|TRBV2
ASRRQVEETQY
>TRBJ2-7|9|TRBV2
ASIASYEQY
>TRBJ2-7|13|TRBV6-4
ASSPLAGGLYEQY
>TRBJ2-1|15|TRBV14
ASSQDRSGSLYNEQF
>TRBJ2-6|12|TRBV15
ATSSPVGANVLT
>TRBJ1-1|10|TRBV6-6
ASSYLDRMAF